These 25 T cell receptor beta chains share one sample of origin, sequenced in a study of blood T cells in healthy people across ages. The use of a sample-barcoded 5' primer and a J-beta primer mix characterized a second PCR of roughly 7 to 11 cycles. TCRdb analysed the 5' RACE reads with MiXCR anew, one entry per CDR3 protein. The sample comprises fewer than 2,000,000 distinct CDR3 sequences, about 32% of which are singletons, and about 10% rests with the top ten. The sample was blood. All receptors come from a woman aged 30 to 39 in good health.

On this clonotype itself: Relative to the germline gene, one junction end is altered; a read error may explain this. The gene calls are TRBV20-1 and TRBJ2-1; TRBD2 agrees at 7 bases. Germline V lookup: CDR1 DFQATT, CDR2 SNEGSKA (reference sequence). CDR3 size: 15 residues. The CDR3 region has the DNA TGCAGTGCTAGATATGGCGGGGACTACTACAATGAGCAGGTCTTC. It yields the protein CSARYGGDYYNEQVF.

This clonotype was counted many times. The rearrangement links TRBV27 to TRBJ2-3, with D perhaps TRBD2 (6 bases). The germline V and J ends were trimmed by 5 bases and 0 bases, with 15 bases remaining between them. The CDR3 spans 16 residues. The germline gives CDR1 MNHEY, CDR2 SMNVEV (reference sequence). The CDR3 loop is CASSPRIAASTDTQYF. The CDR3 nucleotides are TGTGCCAGCAGTCCCCGGATAGCGGCTAGCACAGATACGCAGTATTTT.

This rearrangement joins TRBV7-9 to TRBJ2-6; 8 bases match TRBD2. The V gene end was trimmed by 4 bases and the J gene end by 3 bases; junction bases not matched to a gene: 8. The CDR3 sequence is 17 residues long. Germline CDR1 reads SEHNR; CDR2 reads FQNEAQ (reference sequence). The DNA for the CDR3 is TGTGCCAGCAGCTCCAGTCTAGCGGGCCGTGGGGCCAACGTCCTGACTTTC. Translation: CASSSSLAGRGANVLTF.

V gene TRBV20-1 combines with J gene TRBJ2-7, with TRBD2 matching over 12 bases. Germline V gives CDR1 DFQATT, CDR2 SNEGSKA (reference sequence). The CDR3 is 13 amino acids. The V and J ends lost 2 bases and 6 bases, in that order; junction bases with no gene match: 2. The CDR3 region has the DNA TGCAGTGCTAGACCTAGCGGGAGGGGCGAGCAGTACTTC. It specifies CSARPSGRGEQYF.

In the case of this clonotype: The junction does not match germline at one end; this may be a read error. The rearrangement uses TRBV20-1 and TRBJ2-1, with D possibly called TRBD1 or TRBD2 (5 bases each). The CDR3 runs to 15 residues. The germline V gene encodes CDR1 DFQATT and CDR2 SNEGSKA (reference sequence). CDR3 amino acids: CSATTAASYYYEQFF. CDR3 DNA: TGCAGTGCTACGACAGCGGCCTCCTACTACTATGAGCAGTTCTTC.

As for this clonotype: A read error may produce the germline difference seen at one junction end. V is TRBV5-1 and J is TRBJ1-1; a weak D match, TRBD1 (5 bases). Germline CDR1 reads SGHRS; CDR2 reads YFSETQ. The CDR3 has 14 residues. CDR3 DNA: TGCGCCGGCAGCTTGGCCGAGGGGTTAACTGAAGCTTTCTTT. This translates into CAGSLAEGLTEAFF.

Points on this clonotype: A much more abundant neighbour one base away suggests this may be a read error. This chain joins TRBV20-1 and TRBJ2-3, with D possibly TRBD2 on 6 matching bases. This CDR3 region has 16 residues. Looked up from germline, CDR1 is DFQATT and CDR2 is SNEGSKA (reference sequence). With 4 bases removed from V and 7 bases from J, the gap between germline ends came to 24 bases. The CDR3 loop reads CSATPLGGALGNTQYF. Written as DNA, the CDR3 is TGCAGTGCTACTCCCTTAGGCGGGGCCCTTGGGAATACGCAGTATTTT.

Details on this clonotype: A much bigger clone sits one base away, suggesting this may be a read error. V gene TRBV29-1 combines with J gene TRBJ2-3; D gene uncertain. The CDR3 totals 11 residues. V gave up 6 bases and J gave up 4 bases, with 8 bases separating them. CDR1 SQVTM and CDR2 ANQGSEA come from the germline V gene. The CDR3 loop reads CSVGGPDTQYF. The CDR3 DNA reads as TGCAGCGTGGGCGGCCCAGATACGCAGTATTTT.

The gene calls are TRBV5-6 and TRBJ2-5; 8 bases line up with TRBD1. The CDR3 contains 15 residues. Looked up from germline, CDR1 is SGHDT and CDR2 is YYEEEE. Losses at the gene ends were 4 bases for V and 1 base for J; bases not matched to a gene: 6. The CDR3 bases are TGTGCCAGCAGCGTGGACAGGGTGGCCCAAGAGACCCAGTACTTC. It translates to CASSVDRVAQETQYF.

The CDR3 DNA reads TGCAGTGCTGGTCCGGGACAGGGGGCCCATCAGCCCCAGCATTTT. This codes for CSAGPGQGAHQPQHF. The rearrangement links TRBV20-1 to TRBJ1-5; 12 nucleotides agree with TRBD1. There are 15 residues in the CDR3. V lost 5 bases to trimming and J lost 5 bases; unmatched junction nucleotides: 7. Germline V gene lookup returns CDR1 DFQATT and CDR2 SNEGSKA (reference sequence).

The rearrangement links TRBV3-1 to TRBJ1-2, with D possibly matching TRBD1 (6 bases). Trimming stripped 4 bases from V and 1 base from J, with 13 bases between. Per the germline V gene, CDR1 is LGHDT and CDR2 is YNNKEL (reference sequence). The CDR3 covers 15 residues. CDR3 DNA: TGTGCCAGCAGCCGGACAGCCACCCTTAACTATGGCTACACCTTC. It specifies CASSRTATLNYGYTF.

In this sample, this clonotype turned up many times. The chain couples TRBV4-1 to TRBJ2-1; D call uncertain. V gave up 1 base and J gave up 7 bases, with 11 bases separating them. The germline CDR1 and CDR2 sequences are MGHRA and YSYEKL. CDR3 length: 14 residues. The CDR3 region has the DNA TGCGCCAGCAGCCAAGTAACCGGGCGGAATGAGCAGTTCTTC. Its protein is CASSQVTGRNEQFF.

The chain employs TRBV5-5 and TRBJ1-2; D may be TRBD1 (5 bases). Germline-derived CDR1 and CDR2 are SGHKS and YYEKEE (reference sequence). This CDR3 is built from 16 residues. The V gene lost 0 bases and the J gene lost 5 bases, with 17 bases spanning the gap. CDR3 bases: TGTGCCAGCAGCTTGGAATACCGGGACGGGGGATATGGCTACACCTTC. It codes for CASSLEYRDGGYGYTF.

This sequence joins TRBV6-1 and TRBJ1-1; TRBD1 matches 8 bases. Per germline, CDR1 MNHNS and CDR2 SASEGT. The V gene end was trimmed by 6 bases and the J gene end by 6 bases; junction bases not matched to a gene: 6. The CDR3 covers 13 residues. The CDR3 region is CASRMDRAAEAFF. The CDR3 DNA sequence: TGTGCCAGCAGAATGGACAGGGCCGCTGAAGCTTTCTTT.

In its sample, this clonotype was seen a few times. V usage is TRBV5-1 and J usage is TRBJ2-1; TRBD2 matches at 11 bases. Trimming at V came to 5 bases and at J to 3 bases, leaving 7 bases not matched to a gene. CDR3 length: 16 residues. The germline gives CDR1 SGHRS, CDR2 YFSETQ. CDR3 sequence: CASRSTSGSFYNEQFF. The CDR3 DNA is TGCGCCAGCAGGTCCACTAGCGGGAGTTTCTACAATGAGCAGTTCTTC. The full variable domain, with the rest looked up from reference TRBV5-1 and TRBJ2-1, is KAGVTQTPRYLIKTRGQQVTLSCSPISGHRSVSWYQQTPGQGLQFLFEYFSETQRNKGNFPGRFSGRQFSNSRSEMNVSTLELGDSALYLCASRSTSGSFYNEQFFGPGTRLTVL.

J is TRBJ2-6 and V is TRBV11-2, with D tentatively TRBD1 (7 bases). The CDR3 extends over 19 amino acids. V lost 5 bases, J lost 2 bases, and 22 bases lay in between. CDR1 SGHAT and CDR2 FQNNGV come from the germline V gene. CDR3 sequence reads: CASSPRAGQRQTGANVLTF. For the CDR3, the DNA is TGTGCCAGCAGCCCGAGGGCGGGACAGAGACAAACTGGGGCCAACGTCCTGACTTTC.

Here the CDR3 DNA reads TGTGCCAGCAGTCCTCGACCGGGACCCTACGAGCAGTACTTC. Translating it yields CASSPRPGPYEQYF. V is TRBV12-3 or TRBV12-4 and J is TRBJ2-7; D is possibly TRBD1 or TRBD2 (5 bases each). The V and J ends lost 5 bases and 2 bases respectively, with 13 bases between them. The CDR3 has 14 amino acids.

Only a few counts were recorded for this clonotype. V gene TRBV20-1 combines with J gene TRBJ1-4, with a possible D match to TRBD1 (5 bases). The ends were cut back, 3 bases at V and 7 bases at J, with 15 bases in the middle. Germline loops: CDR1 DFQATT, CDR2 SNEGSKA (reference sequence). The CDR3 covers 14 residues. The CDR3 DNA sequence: TGCAGTGCTAGGTCAGGGACGACCGGTGAAAAACTGTTTTTT. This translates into CSARSGTTGEKLFF.

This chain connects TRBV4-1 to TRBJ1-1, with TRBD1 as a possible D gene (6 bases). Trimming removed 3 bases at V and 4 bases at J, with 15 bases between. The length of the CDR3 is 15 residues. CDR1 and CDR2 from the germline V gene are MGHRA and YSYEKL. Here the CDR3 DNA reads TGCGCCAGCAGCCAGGAGTACCCAGGGGTCACTGAAGCTTTCTTT. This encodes CASSQEYPGVTEAFF.

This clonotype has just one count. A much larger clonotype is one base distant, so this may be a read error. CDR3: CASSHCRPDYEQYF. In DNA form, the CDR3 reads TGCGCCAGCAGCCACTGCCGACCGGACTACGAGCAGTACTTC. The rearrangement uses TRBV4-1 and TRBJ2-7; D uncertain. This CDR3 has 14 amino acids. V dropped 3 bases and J dropped 3 bases, with 12 bases sitting between them. Germline V CDR1 and CDR2: MGHRA, YSYEKL.

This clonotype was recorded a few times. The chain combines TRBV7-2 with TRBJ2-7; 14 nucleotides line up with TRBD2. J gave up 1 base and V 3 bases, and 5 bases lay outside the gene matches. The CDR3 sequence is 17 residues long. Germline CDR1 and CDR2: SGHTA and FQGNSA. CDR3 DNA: TGTGCCAGCAGCTTGGGACTAGCGGGAGTTCGTTCCTACGAGCAGTACTTC. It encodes CASSLGLAGVRSYEQYF.

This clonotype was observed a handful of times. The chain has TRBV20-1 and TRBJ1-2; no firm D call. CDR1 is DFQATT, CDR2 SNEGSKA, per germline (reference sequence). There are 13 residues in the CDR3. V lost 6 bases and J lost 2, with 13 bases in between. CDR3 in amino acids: CSAPDQDNYGYTF. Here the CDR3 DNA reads TGCAGTGCCCCAGATCAGGACAACTATGGCTACACCTTC.

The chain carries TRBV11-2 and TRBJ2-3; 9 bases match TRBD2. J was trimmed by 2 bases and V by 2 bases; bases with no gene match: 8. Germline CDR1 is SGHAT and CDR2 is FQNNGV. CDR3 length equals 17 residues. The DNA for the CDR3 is TGTGCCAGCAGCTTAAGATGGGGCGGGAGGGTCACAGATACGCAGTATTTT. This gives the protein CASSLRWGGRVTDTQYF.

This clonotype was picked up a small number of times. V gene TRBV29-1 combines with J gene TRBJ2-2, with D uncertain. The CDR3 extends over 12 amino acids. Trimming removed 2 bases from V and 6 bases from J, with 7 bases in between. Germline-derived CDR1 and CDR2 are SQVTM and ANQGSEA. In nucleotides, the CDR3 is TGCAGCGTTGAATACGGGCCCGGGGAGCTGTTTTTT. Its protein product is CSVEYGPGELFF.

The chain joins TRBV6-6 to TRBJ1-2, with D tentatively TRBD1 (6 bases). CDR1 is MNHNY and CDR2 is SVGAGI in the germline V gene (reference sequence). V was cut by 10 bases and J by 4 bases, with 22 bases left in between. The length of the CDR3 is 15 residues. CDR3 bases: TGTGCCACAGCCATCACAGGGTCAAGCGTCTATGGCTACACCTTC. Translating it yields CATAITGSSVYGYTF.